This T cell receptor (beta chain) was sequenced during a study of OX40 agonist ivuxolimab in advanced cancers. General study results and limits: The authors did not determine the antigen specificity of the expanded peripheral T cells.

Libraries were prepared by immunoSEQ multiplex PCR; TCRdb keeps only in-frame clonotypes and omits some of them. Of approximately 99,000 clones listed, approximately 90% were seen once; the top ten hold roughly 0.61%. Per the germline V gene, CDR1 is LNHDA and CDR2 is SQIVND (reference sequence). This CDR3 contains 15 residues. After removal of 5 bases from V and 8 bases from J, the junction contained 13 bases not matched to a gene. The timepoints at which blood was sampled were baseline, cycle 4 day 1, and cycle 7 day 1. On this clone: Antigen: not known.

This specimen consisted of CD4+ or CD8+ T cells sorted from blood, obtained in a trial of the OX40 agonist ivuxolimab. This rearrangement joins TRBV19 to TRBJ1-2; 8 bases line up with TRBD1. This receptor was identified in an adult with an advanced solid tumor such as melanoma, head and neck, liver or kidney cancer. The CDR3 reads CASSPGDRSGGGYTF. The CDR3 DNA is TGTGCCAGTAGTCCCGGGGACAGGTCTGGTGGGGGCTACACCTTC.